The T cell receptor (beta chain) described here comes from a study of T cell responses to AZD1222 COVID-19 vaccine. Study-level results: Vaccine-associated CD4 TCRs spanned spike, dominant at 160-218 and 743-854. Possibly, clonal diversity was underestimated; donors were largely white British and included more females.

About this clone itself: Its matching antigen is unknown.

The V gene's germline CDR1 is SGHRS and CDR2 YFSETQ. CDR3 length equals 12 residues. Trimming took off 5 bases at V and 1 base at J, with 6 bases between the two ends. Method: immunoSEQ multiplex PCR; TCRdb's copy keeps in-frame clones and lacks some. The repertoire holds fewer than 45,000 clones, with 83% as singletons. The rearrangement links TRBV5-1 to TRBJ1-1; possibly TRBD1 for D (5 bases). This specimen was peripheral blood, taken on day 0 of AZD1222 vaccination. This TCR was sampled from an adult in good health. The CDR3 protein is CASRTENTEAFF. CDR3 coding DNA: TGCGCCAGCAGGACAGAGAACACTGAAGCTTTCTTT.